The 21 T cell receptor beta chains in this list originate from one sample, sequenced in a study of shared clonotypes between healthy human individuals. TCRdb keeps only in-frame clones here, not all; method: immunoSEQ multiplex PCR. The table has approximately 500,000 clones, 95% to 97% seen once. The sample was naive CD4+ T cells sorted from blood. Indicated subset: CD45RA+ positively selected. These receptors all come from a young woman in good health.

Comments on this clone: At one of its ends the junction is not consistent with the germline gene, which may arise from a read error. The chain carries TRBV5-1 and TRBJ1-1; D is perhaps TRBD1 (5 bases). This CDR3 is 12 amino acids long. In germline, CDR1 is SGHRS, CDR2 YFSETQ. The CDR3 region has the DNA TGCGCCAGCAGCTTGGCCGGCAGGGAAGGTTTCTTT. This translates into CASSLAGREGFF.

The chain recombines TRBV28 with TRBJ2-7; D perhaps matches TRBD2 (6 bases). CDR3 length equals 15 residues. Germline CDR1 is MDHEN and CDR2 is SYDVKM. V lost 5 bases and J lost 1, with 15 bases in between. The CDR3 region is CASSPPGTASYEQYF. The CDR3 DNA is TGTGCCAGCAGTCCTCCCGGGACTGCGTCCTACGAGCAGTACTTC.

The rearrangement uses TRBV5-1 and TRBJ1-1; possibly TRBD1 for D (6 bases). The CDR3 length is 13 residues. Germline V lookup: CDR1 SGHRS, CDR2 YFSETQ. V shed 4 bases and J shed 3 bases, with 10 bases lying between them. The CDR3 region is CASSRQEDTEAFF. The CDR3 DNA sequence: TGCGCCAGCAGCAGACAGGAGGACACTGAAGCTTTCTTT.

The chain uses TRBV19 and TRBJ2-2; no clear D. The CDR3 covers 16 residues. V was pared by 0 bases and J by 6 bases, with 14 bases between. Germline loops: CDR1 LNHDA, CDR2 SQIVND (reference sequence). In nucleotides, the CDR3 is TGTGCCAGTAGTATAGACGGTCCGCGACGGTCCGGGGAGCTGTTTTTT. Translation gives CASSIDGPRRSGELFF.

For the CDR3, the DNA is TGTGCCAGCAGCTTAGATCTCGCGCCCTACGAGCAGTACTTC. This encodes CASSLDLAPYEQYF. This chain connects TRBV11-2 to TRBJ2-7; D is uncertain. Looked up from germline, CDR1 is SGHAT and CDR2 is FQNNGV. V was shortened by 0 bases and J by 2 bases, with 8 bases between the two germline ends. The CDR3 consists of 14 residues. Variable domain in full (rest from reference TRBV11-2 and TRBJ2-7): EAGVAQSPRYKIIEKRQSVAFWCNPISGHATLYWYQQILGQGPKLLIQFQNNGVVDDSQLPKDRFSAERLKGVDSTLKIQPAKLEDSAVYLCASSLDLAPYEQYFGPGTRLTVT.

This chain uses TRBV6-5 with TRBJ1-4; D gene unclear. CDR3 length: 15 residues. Germline V gene data show CDR1 as MNHEY and CDR2 as SVGAGI. Trimming stripped 4 bases from V and 5 bases from J, with 14 bases between. Written as DNA, the CDR3 is TGTGCCAGCAGTTCCCCCGGGGTCCCCAATGAAAAACTGTTTTTT. Amino acid sequence: CASSSPGVPNEKLFF.

As DNA, the CDR3 is TGTGCCAGCTCCAGCGAGGCGGTCTACGAGCAGTACTTC. Translated, it gives CASSSEAVYEQYF. This chain links TRBV18 with TRBJ2-7, with D unclear. The CDR3 loop spans 13 amino acids. V lost 6 bases and J 3 bases, leaving 12 bases between the germline ends. CDR1 is KGHSH, CDR2 LQKENI, per germline.

DNA of the CDR3: TGCAGCGTTGAACCGGGACTAGCGGGAGGGGCAGATACGCAGTATTTT. This sequence encodes CSVEPGLAGGADTQYF. This sequence joins TRBV29-1 and TRBJ2-3, with 16 bases fitting TRBD2. The CDR3 length is 16 residues. Germline CDR1 is SQVTM and CDR2 is ANQGSEA. V shed 2 bases and J 4 bases; nucleotides not matched to a gene: 3.

V is TRBV4-1 and J is TRBJ2-1; 14 positions agree with TRBD2. Germline V gene lookup returns CDR1 MGHRA and CDR2 YSYEKL. The CDR3 spans 16 residues. The V and J ends lost 4 bases and 7 bases, in that order; junction bases with no gene match: 6. CDR3: CASSRQTSGRVNEQFF. CDR3 nucleotide sequence: TGCGCCAGCAGCCGCCAGACTAGCGGGAGGGTTAATGAGCAGTTCTTC.

The chain uses TRBV6-5 and TRBJ2-3; no reliable D call. CDR1 and CDR2 from the germline V gene are MNHEY and SVGAGI. Trimming shortened V by 5 bases and J by 2 bases, and 8 bases separated the two germline ends. The CDR3 consists of 13 residues. CDR3 region: CASSPGTTDTQYF. The CDR3 region has the DNA TGTGCCAGCAGTCCAGGAACCACAGATACGCAGTATTTT.

The chain has TRBV15 and TRBJ1-4, with unresolved D. The CDR3 covers 15 residues. Germline CDR1 is LNHNV and CDR2 is YYDKDF (reference sequence). The germline V and J ends were trimmed by 6 bases and 5 bases, with 16 bases remaining between them. Here the CDR3 reads CATSPRRTDNEKLFF. The CDR3 DNA is TGTGCCACCAGTCCTAGACGGACGGACAATGAAAAACTGTTTTTT.

The chain is built from TRBV7-9 and TRBJ2-3; D could derive from TRBD1 or TRBD2 (5 bases each). CDR1 is SEHNR and CDR2 is FQNEAQ in the germline V gene (reference sequence). Trimming pared 7 bases from V and 4 bases from J, leaving 15 bases between. There are 14 residues in the CDR3. CDR3 nucleotides: TGTGCCAGCAATGGGGGTCGGTACGCAGATACGCAGTATTTT. As protein: CASNGGRYADTQYF.

This clone has just one count. The chain recombines TRBV28 with TRBJ1-1, with D possibly being TRBD1 (5 bases). Germline CDR1 reads MDHEN; CDR2 reads SYDVKM. Trimming cost V 2 bases and J 1 base, with 14 bases left between them. This CDR3 has 16 residues. DNA for the CDR3: TGTGCCAGCAGTTTACCCTCCCAGGGATCGAACACTGAAGCTTTCTTT. Protein: CASSLPSQGSNTEAFF.

This clone was seen a few times. The genes are TRBV5-1 and TRBJ1-1, with D unclear. Germline V gene data show CDR1 as SGHRS and CDR2 as YFSETQ. Trimming took off 0 bases at V and 8 bases at J, with 5 bases between the two ends. The CDR3 totals 11 residues. This CDR3 reads CASSLDGEAFF. In DNA form, the CDR3 reads TGCGCCAGCAGCTTGGATGGGGAAGCTTTCTTT.

This rearrangement joins TRBV2 to TRBJ1-5, with D unclear. The CDR3 loop spans 15 amino acids. Per the germline V gene, CDR1 is SNHLY and CDR2 is FYNNEI. Trimming cost V 6 bases and J 1 base, with 13 bases left between them. The CDR3 region has the DNA TGTGCCAGCAGCCTACCGGGTGGAAGCAATCAGCCCCAGCATTTT. Its protein is CASSLPGGSNQPQHF.

V is TRBV5-1 and J is TRBJ2-5, with 13 bases lining up with TRBD2. Per the germline V gene, CDR1 is SGHRS and CDR2 is YFSETQ. Losses at the gene ends were 3 bases for V and 5 bases for J; bases not matched to a gene: 13. The CDR3 sequence is 18 residues long. The CDR3 sequence is CASSSGLAGKGGLETQYF. The CDR3 DNA reads as TGCGCCAGCAGCTCGGGACTAGCGGGAAAAGGGGGGCTGGAGACCCAGTACTTC.

This chain joins TRBV5-5 and TRBJ2-1; tentative D call: TRBD2 (5 bases). The germline V and J ends were trimmed by 4 bases and 7 bases, with 12 bases remaining between them. The CDR3 consists of 13 residues. Germline V lookup: CDR1 SGHKS, CDR2 YYEKEE (reference sequence). Here the CDR3 reads CASSPTGRNEQFF. The CDR3 coding sequence is TGTGCCAGCAGCCCCACTGGGAGAAATGAGCAGTTCTTC.

The rearrangement links TRBV19 to TRBJ1-5, with a tentative D call TRBD1 (6 bases). Per germline, CDR1 LNHDA and CDR2 SQIVND (reference sequence). Trimming took off 1 base at V and 9 bases at J, with 25 bases between the two ends. There are 18 residues in the CDR3. This CDR3 reads CASSIARGAGLPLSPQHF. Written as DNA, the CDR3 is TGTGCCAGTAGTATAGCAAGGGGGGCCGGACTGCCGCTTTCGCCCCAGCATTTT.

The chain links TRBV5-1 to TRBJ2-3, with 11 bases fitting TRBD2. This CDR3 region has 16 residues. The ends lost 4 bases at V and 0 bases at J; junction bases unmatched: 4. Germline loops: CDR1 SGHRS, CDR2 YFSETQ. The CDR3 protein is CASSRGLADSTDTQYF. The CDR3 nucleotides read TGCGCCAGCAGCCGGGGACTAGCGGATAGCACAGATACGCAGTATTTT.

The V call is TRBV23-1, the J call TRBJ1-5; no clear D gene. TRBV23-1 is designated an ORF whose function remains uncertain. CDR3 length equals 13 residues. V lost 3 bases and J 2 bases, leaving 5 bases between the germline ends. This chain's CDR3 is CASSHTGNQPQHF. The CDR3 DNA reads as TGCGCCAGCAGTCATACGGGCAATCAGCCCCAGCATTTT.

To note about this clone: Other DNA sequences in this specimen translate into the identical CDR3. The chain has TRBV5-1 and TRBJ1-5; D gene ambiguous. This CDR3 comprises 13 residues. The germline V gene encodes CDR1 SGHRS and CDR2 YFSETQ. V shed 0 bases and J shed 6 bases, with 7 bases lying between them. CDR3 amino acids: CASSLVGGQPQHF. The CDR3 DNA reads as TGCGCCAGCAGCTTGGTGGGAGGTCAGCCCCAGCATTTT.